This T cell receptor (beta chain) came from a study of beta chain bispecific antibodies for T cell cancers (dated by TCRdb to the early 2020s). In the study overall: Healthy donor T cells were cocultured with T cell leukemia lines and bispecific antibodies, and TRBV sequencing of the surviving cells was then used to measure how much each TRBV family was depleted. Jurkat cells expressed surface TRBV12 (TRBV12-3), and HPB-ALL cells expressed surface TRBV5-5. What the work shows at the level of the full study, not this receptor alone: Cross-reactivity of the anti-TRBV5-5 antibody with TRBV5-6 was attributed to high sequence similarity between the two genes. Each sequenced sample mixed leukemia cell line cells with normal T cells, and most targeted TRBV signal came from the leukemia cells rather than normal T cells.

The germline V gene (reference sequence) yields MNHNY for CDR1 and SVGAGI for CDR2. The V end loses 0 bases and the J end loses 0 bases, and a stretch of 3 bases separates them. Measured from the cysteine to the phenylalanine, the CDR3 is 13 residues long. The read is trimmed to its CDR3 DNA, 39 bases read in frame from base 1. T cells were expanded from blood mononuclear cells for about three days with either the anti-CD3 antibody OKT3 or CD3/CD28 Dynabeads. The culture conditions for expanded T cells were RPMI 1640 plus 10% fetal bovine serum, recombinant human IL-2 (about 90 IU/ml) and IL-7 (roughly 5.5 ng/ml). Each coculture contained about 50,000 normal T cells, about 50,000 target cells and bispecific antibody in roughly 0.1 mL and was incubated for about 16 hours at 37 degrees C. Each bispecific antibody was composed of two single-chain variable fragments, which were expressed in a single-chain diabody format with a His tag. Effector T cells were obtained from healthy human donors, and peripheral blood mononuclear cells were isolated from leukapheresis samples by Ficoll density gradient centrifugation.

The libraries included unique molecular identifier barcodes, and the barcodes were used to quantify clonotypes. Qiagen AllPrep DNA/RNA Micro kits were used to isolate total RNA, and an Agilent TapeStation was used to check RNA quality. TCR beta libraries were constructed by 5' RACE, in which cDNA synthesis was followed by two PCR steps with TCR beta constant-region gene-specific primers. Sequencing of the TCR beta libraries was performed on an Illumina MiSeq platform. In the source study's methods: MIGEC, MiXCR and VDJtools were used for read processing. Clonotype frequency was calculated as the fraction of unique molecular identifiers assigned to a given clonotype among all unique molecular identifiers in the sample. Nonfunctional TRBV genes classified in IMGT as pseudogenes or open reading frames, such as TRBV1, TRBV12-1 and TRBV21, were excluded. TCRdb ran its own pipeline on the public reads, namely fastp trimming at Q25 and MiXCR clone calling, and kept in-frame beta chains. A single entry per CDR3 protein holds the most common genes and DNA from its merged rows. Here the V and J calls rest on TCRdb's processing, not on the authors' analysis. The sample table holds some 21,000 distinct CDR3 sequences, of which under 3% were seen once. The ten largest clones add up to about 31% of the sample.

In this sample, this clonotype turned up many times. The clone's antigen remains unknown. Per-base quality was not reported, and no clone a single base away is much larger than it. Specimen: healthy donor T cells cultured with leukemia cells. The chain employs TRBV6-6 and TRBJ2-7; the D gene assignment is ambiguous. The sequence was obtained from a human donor in good health. Some clones in this sample may be carry-over from other donors' samples. The CDR3 has the sequence CASSYSLSYEQYF. The base sequence is TGTGCCAGCAGTTACTCCCTCTCCTACGAGCAGTACTTC.